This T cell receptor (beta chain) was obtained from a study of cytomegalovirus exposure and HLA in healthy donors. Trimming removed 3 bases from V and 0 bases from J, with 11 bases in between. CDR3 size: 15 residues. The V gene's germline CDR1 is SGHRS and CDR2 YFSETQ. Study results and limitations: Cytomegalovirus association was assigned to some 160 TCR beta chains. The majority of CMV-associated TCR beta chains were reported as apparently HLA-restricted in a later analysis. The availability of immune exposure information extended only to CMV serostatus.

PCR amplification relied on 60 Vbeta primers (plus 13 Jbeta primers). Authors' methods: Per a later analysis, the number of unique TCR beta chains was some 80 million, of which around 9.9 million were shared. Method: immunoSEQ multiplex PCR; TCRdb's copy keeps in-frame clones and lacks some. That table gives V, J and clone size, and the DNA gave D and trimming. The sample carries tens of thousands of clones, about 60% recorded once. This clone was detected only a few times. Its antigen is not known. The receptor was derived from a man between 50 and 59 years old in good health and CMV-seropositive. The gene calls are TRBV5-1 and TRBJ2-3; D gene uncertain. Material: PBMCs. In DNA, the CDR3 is TGCGCCAGCAGCTCCAGAACGATAAGCACAGATACGCAGTATTTT. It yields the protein CASSSRTISTDTQYF.